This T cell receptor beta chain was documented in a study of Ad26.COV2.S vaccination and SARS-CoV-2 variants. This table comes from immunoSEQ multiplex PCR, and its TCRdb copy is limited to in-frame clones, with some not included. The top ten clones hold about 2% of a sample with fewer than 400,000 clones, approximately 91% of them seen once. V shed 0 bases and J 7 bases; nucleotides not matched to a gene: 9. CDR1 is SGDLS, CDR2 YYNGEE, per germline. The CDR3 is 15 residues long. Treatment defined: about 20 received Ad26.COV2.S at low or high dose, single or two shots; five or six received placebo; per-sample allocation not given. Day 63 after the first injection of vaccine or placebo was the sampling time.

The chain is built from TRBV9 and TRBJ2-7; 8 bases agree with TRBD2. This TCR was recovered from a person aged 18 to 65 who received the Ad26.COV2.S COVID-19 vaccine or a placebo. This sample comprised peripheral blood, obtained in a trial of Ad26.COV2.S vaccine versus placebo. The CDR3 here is CASSVEGSGIQEQYF. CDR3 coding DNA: TGTGCCAGCAGCGTAGAGGGTAGCGGGATTCAGGAGCAGTACTTC.